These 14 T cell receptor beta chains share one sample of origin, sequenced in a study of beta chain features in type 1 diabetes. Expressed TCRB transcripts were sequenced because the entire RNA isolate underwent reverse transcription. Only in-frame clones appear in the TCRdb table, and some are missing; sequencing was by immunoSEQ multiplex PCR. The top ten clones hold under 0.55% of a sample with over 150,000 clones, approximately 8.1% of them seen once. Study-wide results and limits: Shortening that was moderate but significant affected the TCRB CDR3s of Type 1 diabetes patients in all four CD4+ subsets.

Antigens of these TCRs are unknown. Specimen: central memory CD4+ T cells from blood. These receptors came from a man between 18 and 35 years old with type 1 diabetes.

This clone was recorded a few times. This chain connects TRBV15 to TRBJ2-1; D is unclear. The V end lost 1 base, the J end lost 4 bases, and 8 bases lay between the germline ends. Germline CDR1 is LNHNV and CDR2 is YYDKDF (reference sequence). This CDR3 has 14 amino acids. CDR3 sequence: CATSRGLGYNEQFF. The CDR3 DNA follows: TGTGCCACCAGCAGAGGTCTAGGATACAATGAGCAGTTCTTC.

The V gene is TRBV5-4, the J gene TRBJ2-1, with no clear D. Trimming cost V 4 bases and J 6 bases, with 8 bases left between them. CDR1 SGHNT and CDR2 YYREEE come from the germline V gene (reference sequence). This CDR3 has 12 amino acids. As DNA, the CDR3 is TGTGCCAGCAGCCCGACTTTCAATGAGCAGTTCTTC. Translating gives CASSPTFNEQFF.

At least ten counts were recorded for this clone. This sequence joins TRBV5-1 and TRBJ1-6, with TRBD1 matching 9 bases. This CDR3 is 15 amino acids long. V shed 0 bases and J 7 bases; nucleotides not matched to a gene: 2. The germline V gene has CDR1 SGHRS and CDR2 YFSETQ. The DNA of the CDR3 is TGCGCCAGCAGCTTGGACGGACAGGGGAATTCACCCCTCCACTTT. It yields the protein CASSLDGQGNSPLHF.

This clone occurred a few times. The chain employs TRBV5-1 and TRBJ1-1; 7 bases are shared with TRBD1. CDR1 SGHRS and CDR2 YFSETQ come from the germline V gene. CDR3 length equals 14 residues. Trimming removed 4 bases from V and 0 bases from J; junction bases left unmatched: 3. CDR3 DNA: TGCGCCAGCAGCCGGGACAGAATGAACACTGAAGCTTTCTTT. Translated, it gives CASSRDRMNTEAFF.

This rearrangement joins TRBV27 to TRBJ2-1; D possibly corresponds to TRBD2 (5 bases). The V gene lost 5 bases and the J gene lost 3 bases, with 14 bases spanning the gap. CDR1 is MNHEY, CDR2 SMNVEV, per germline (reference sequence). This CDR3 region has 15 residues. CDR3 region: CASSPGGEIYNEQFF. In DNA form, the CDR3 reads TGTGCCAGCAGTCCCGGAGGAGAAATCTACAATGAGCAGTTCTTC.

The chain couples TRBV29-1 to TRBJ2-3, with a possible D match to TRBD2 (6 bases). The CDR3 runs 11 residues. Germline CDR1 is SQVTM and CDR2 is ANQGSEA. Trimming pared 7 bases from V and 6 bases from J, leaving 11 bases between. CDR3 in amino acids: CSESSADTQYF. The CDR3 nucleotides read TGCAGCGAATCTAGCGCGGATACGCAGTATTTT.

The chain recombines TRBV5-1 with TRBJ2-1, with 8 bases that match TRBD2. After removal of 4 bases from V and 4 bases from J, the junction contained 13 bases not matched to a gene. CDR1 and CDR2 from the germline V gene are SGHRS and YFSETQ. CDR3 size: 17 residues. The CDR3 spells CASSATSSGLGYNEQFF. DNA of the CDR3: TGCGCCAGCAGCGCAACCTCTAGCGGGCTTGGTTACAATGAGCAGTTCTTC. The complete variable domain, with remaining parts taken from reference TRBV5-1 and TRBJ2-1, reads KAGVTQTPRYLIKTRGQQVTLSCSPISGHRSVSWYQQTPGQGLQFLFEYFSETQRNKGNFPGRFSGRQFSNSRSEMNVSTLELGDSALYLCASSATSSGLGYNEQFFGPGTRLTVL.

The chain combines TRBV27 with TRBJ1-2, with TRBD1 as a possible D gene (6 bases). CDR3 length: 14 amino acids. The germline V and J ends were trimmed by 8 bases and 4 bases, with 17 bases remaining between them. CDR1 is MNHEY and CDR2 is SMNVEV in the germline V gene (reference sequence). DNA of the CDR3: TGTGCCAGCCGTTCACAGGGACCATTCTATGGCTACACCTTC. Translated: CASRSQGPFYGYTF.

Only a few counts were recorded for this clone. CDR3 in DNA: TGTGCCAGCAGTGGCCGGGAGGGGATCTATCAGCCCCAGCATTTT. Its translation: CASSGREGIYQPQHF. The chain employs TRBV6-6 and TRBJ1-5; D is perhaps TRBD1 (5 bases). The CDR3 is 15 amino acids. Trimming took off 5 bases at V and 5 bases at J, with 16 bases between the two ends. Germline V lookup: CDR1 MNHNY, CDR2 SVGAGI (reference sequence).

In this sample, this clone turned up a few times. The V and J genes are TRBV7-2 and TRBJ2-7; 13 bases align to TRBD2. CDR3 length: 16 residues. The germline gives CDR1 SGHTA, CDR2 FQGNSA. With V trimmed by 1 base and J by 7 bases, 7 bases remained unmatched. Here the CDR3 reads CASSLGPGLAGKEQYF. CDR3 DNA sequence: TGTGCCAGCAGCTTAGGGCCGGGACTAGCGGGGAAGGAGCAGTACTTC. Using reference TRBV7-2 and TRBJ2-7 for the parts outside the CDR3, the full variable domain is GAGVSQSPSNKVTEKGKDVELRCDPISGHTALYWYRQSLGQGLEFLIYFQGNSAPDKSGLPSDRFSAERTGGSVSTLTIQRTQQEDSAVYLCASSLGPGLAGKEQYFGPGTRLTVT.

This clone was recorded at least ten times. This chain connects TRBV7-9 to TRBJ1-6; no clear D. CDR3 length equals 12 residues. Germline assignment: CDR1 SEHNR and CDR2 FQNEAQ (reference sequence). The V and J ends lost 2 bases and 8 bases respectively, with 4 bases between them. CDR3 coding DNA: TGTGCCAGCAGCTTATCGGATTCACCCCTCCACTTT. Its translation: CASSLSDSPLHF.

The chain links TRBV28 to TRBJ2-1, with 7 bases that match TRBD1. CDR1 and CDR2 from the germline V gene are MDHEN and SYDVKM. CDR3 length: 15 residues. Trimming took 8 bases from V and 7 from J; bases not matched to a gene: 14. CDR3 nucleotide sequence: TGTGCCAGCGGATCCGGGACAGTTTCGTGGAATGAGCAGTTCTTC. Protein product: CASGSGTVSWNEQFF.

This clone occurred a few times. For the CDR3, the DNA is TGTGCCAGTAGCGAGACGGCGGACAGGGGCACTGAAGCTTTCTTT. It yields the protein CASSETADRGTEAFF. The V gene is TRBV19, the J gene TRBJ1-1; the match to TRBD1 covers 9 bases. V shed 6 bases, J shed 4 bases, and the junction held 9 bases outside the gene matches. The CDR3 has 15 amino acids. Germline V gives CDR1 LNHDA, CDR2 SQIVND (reference sequence).

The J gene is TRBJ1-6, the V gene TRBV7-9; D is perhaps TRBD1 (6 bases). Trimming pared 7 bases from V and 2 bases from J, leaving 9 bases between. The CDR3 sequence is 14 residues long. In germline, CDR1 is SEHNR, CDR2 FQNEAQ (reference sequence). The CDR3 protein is CASKGGAYNSPLHF. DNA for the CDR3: TGTGCCAGCAAAGGGGGGGCCTATAATTCACCCCTCCACTTT. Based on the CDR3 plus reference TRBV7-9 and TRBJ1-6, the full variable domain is DTGVSQNPRHKITKRGQNVTFRCDPISEHNRLYWYRQTLGQGPEFLTYFQNEAQLEKSRLLSDRFSAERPKGSFSTLEIQRTEQGDSAMYLCASKGGAYNSPLHFGNGTRLTVT.